These 7 T cell receptor beta chains came from one sample sequenced in a study of blood T cell repertoires in COVID-19. Libraries were prepared by immunoSEQ multiplex PCR; TCRdb keeps only in-frame clonotypes and omits some of them. The repertoire holds about 160,000 clones, with around 82% as singletons. Sequencing input: peripheral blood. All receptors derive from a man between 60 and 70 years old with active or convalescent COVID-19.

V usage is TRBV5-1 and J usage is TRBJ1-6; TRBD1 aligns across 7 bases. The ends lost 0 bases at V and 8 bases at J; junction bases unmatched: 5. The germline CDR1 and CDR2 sequences are SGHRS and YFSETQ. This CDR3 has 15 residues. CDR3 region: CASSLETGRYSPLHF. Here the CDR3 DNA reads TGCGCCAGCAGCTTGGAGACAGGGAGGTATTCACCCCTCCACTTT.

To note about this clone: This sample includes further DNA sequences coding for the same CDR3. The chain links TRBV19 to TRBJ1-5, with D possibly TRBD1 on 6 matching bases. Germline lookup yields CDR1 LNHDA and CDR2 SQIVND (reference sequence). The V end was cut by 3 bases, the J end by 2 bases, with 11 bases between. CDR3 length equals 15 residues. The DNA for the CDR3 is TGTGCCAGTAGTATTTCCAGGGGACGCAATCAGCCCCAGCATTTT. Its translation: CASSISRGRNQPQHF.

V gene TRBV10-3 combines with J gene TRBJ1-1; D ambiguous. V lost 2 bases and J lost 4, with 11 bases in between. The V gene's germline CDR1 is ENHRY and CDR2 SYGVKD. The CDR3 has 14 amino acids. CDR3 loop: CAISEGQMGTEAFF. The CDR3 DNA reads as TGTGCCATCAGTGAGGGGCAGATGGGCACTGAAGCTTTCTTT.

The chain has TRBV7-2 and TRBJ1-6, with D maybe TRBD1 (5 bases). Per germline, CDR1 SGHTA and CDR2 FQGNSA. This CDR3 has 15 amino acids. V gave up 4 bases and J gave up 5 bases, with 12 bases separating them. CDR3 sequence reads: CASSSSGRDNSPLHF. The CDR3 coding sequence is TGTGCCAGCAGCTCGTCAGGGCGCGATAATTCACCCCTCCACTTT.

The V gene is TRBV2, the J gene TRBJ1-5, with 12 positions matching TRBD1. CDR1 is SNHLY and CDR2 is FYNNEI in the germline V gene. V dropped 6 bases and J dropped 0; count of bases not matched to a gene: 0. This CDR3 has 15 residues. CDR3 loop: CASRGQGASNQPQHF. The CDR3 DNA reads TGTGCCAGCAGGGGACAGGGGGCTAGCAATCAGCCCCAGCATTTT.

The CDR3: CASSITSSYEQYF. The CDR3, as DNA: TGTGCCAGCAGCATAACATCCAGCTACGAGCAGTACTTC. This chain connects TRBV7-9 to TRBJ2-7; the D is unclear. The V end was cut by 5 bases, the J end by 3 bases, with 11 bases between. The CDR3 runs 13 residues. Germline-derived CDR1 and CDR2 are SEHNR and FQNEAQ (reference sequence).

This clone was counted a single time. The chain has TRBV14 and TRBJ1-1, with unresolved D. This CDR3 contains 13 residues. V lost 4 bases and J lost 3, with 9 bases in between. Germline V gene lookup returns CDR1 SGHDN and CDR2 FVKESK. The CDR3 nucleotides are TGTGCCAGCAGCCCCATACGGGACACTGAAGCTTTCTTT. Its protein product is CASSPIRDTEAFF. Based on the CDR3 plus reference TRBV14 and TRBJ1-1, the full variable domain is EAGVTQFPSHSVIEKGQTVTLRCDPISGHDNLYWYRRVMGKEIKFLLHFVKESKQDESGMPNNRFLAERTGGTYSTLKVQPAELEDSGVYFCASSPIRDTEAFFGQGTRLTVV.